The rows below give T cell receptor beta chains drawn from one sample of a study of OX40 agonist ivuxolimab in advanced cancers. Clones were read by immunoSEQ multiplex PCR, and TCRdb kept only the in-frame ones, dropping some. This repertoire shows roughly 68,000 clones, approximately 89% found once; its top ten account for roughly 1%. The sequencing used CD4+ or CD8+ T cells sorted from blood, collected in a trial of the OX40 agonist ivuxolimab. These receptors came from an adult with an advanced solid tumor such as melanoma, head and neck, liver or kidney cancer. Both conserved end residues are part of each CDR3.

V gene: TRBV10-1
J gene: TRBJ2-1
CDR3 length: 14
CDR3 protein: CASSNGLVHNEQFF

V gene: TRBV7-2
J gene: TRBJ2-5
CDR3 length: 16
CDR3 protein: CASSIWTSGLQETQYF

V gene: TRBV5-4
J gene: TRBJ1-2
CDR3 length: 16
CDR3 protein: CASSPDPVGTNYGYTF

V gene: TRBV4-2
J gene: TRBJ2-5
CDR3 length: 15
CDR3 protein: CASSQVERGQETQYF

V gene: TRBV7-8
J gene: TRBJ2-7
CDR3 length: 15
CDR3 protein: CASSLGGGTADEQYF

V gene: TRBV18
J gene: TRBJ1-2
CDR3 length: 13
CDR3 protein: CASSLVTDHGYTF

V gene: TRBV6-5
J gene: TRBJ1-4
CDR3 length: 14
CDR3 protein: CASSYLGDRESLFF

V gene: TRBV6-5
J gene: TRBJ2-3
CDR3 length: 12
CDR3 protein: CASRPGTDTQYF

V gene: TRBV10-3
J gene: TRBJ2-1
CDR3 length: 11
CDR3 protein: CAISDNNEQFF

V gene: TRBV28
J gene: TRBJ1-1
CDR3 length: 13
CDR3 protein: CASNRAGRTEAFF

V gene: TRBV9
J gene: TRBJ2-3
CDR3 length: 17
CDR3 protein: CASSPRGDPSGGDTQYF

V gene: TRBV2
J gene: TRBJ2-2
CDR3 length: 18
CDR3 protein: CASRTGLAGGPGTGELFF

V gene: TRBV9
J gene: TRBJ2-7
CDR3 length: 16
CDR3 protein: CASSPLSRDPRYEQYF

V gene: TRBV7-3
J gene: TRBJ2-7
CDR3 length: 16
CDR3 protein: CASSLGDRTDDYEQYF

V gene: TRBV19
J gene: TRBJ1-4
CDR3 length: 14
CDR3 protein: CASSWDRGREKLFF

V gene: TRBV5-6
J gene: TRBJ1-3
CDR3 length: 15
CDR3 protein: CASSTQANSGNTIYF

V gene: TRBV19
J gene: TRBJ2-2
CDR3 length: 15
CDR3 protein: CASNYQPGGGGELFF

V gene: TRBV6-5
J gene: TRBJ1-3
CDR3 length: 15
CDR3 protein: CASSYEGSDGNTIYF

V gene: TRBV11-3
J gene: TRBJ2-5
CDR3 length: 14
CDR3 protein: CASSSGHSQETQYF

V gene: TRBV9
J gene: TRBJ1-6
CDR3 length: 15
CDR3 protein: CASSVGRDTNSPLHF

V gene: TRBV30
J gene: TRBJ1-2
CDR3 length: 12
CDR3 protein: CAWSQQGHGYTF

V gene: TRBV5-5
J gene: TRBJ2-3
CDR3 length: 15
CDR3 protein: CASSLVRDRVDTQYF

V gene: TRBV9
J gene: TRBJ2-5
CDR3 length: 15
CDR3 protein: CASSVAGTGKETQYF

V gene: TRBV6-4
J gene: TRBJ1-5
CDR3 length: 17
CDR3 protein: CASSDLEKDRINQPQHF

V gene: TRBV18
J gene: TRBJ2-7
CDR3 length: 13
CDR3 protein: CASSPSGSYEQYF

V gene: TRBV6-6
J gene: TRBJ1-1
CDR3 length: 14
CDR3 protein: CASSNQGMNTEAFF

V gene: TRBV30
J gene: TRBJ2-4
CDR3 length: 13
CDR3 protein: CAWRGTGINIQYF

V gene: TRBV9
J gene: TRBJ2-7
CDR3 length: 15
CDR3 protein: CASSPSGRSSYEQYF

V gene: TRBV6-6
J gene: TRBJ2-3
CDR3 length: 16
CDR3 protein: CASSFGGRGGTDTQYF

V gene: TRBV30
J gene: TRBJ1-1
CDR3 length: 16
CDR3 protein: CAWSGGVAGQNTEAFF

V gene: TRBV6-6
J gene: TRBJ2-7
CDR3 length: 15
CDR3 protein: CASSRLAGDSYEQYF

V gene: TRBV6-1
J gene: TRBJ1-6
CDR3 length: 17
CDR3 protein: CASSEDWTATGSAPLHF

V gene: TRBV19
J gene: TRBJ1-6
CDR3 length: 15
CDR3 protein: CASSNTGGGNSPLHF

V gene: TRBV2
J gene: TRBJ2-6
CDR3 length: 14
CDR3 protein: CASSAGSGANVLTF

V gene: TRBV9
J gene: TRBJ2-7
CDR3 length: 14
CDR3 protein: CASSTTSGGYEQYF

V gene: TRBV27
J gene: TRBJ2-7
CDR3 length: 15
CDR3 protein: CASSSPASGSYEQYF

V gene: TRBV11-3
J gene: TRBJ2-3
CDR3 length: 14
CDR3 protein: CASSLGPSSDTQYF

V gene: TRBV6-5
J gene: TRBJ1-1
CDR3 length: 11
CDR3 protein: CASQDRGLTFF

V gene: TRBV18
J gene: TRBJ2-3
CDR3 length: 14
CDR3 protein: CASTGTASTDTQYF

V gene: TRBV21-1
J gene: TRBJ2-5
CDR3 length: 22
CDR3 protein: CASSSKRSGVAGTRLRQETQYF

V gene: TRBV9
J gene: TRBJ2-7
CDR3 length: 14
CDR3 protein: CASSVASSSYEQYF

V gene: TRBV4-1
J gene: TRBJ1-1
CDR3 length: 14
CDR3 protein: CASSGYRANTEAFF

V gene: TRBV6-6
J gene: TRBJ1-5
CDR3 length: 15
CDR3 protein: CASSSQGVGIQPQHF

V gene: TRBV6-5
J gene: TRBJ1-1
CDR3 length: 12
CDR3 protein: CASSFRDTEAFF